This T cell receptor beta chain was retrieved from a study of beta chain features in type 1 diabetes. Overall study findings and caveats: Shorter templates might be favored by PCR, and equally so in patients and in controls. Naive, central memory and Treg TCRB repertoires appeared more alike in patients than in healthy donors.

The single heparinised draw taken from each donor contained around 120 mL of blood on average. As every portion of the isolated RNA was reverse transcribed, the sequencing read expressed TCRB transcripts. Generated by immunoSEQ multiplex PCR, the TCRdb table keeps only in-frame clones and is missing some. The table has 970,000 or so clones, under 20% seen once. This clone was counted between two and nine times. The target antigen is unknown. Germline V gene lookup returns CDR1 SEHNR and CDR2 FQNEAQ (reference sequence). This CDR3 has 18 amino acids. J gave up 0 bases and V 3 bases, and 10 bases lay outside the gene matches.

The chain uses TRBV7-9 and TRBJ2-1, with TRBD2 identical over 8 bases. Material for sequencing was naive CD4+ T cells from blood. The origin of this receptor is a woman under 30 in good health. CDR3 in DNA: TGTGCCAGCAGCTTCAGGTCTAGCGGGCAGAGCTCCTACAATGAGCAGTTCTTC. It is translated as CASSFRSSGQSSYNEQFF.